The sequence of this T cell receptor beta chain was determined in a study of T cells in Graves' hyperthyroidism and ophthalmopathy. Graves' hyperthyroidism qualified as stable when ophthalmopathy did not progress within 18 months. The source of the PBMCs was 9.5 to 10 ml of fresh peripheral blood. This clonotype was found many times. Amplification targeted TCR beta CDR3 regions from RNA transcripts. HTBI primers were used for first-round RT-PCR of the TCR CDR3. TCRdb re-called the multiplex PCR reads with MiXCR, one entry per CDR3 protein. Of a few hundred thousand distinct CDR3 sequences in the sample, about 15% were seen once. The specimen sequenced was blood. The receptor's source is a young woman with Graves' hyperthyroidism.

This chain's CDR3 is CASSPLDDYEQYF. In DNA form, the CDR3 reads TGTGCCAGCAGTCCCCTGGACGACTACGAGCAGTACTTC. The chain employs TRBV28 and TRBJ2-7; D gene ambiguous. With 5 bases removed from V and 3 bases from J, the gap between germline ends came to 11 bases. Germline CDR1 MDHEN, CDR2 SYDVKM. This CDR3 is built from 13 residues.